A single sample gave rise to the 8 T cell receptor beta chains below, sequenced in a study of tumor-infiltrating lymphocytes in primary liver carcinoma. Investigators took RNA and DNA out together from approximately 22-30 mg of unsorted bulk tissue. Starting from 450 to 500 ng of total RNA, TCR beta cDNA was produced with a primer in the constant region. Slightly modified ARM-PCR with three nested multiplex PCR rounds yielded TCR beta libraries. The study ran its first two PCR rounds for around 10 cycles each, using TRBV1-TRBV30 forward primers and a C-beta reverse primer. TCRdb processed the multiplex PCR reads anew with MiXCR; each CDR3 protein has one entry. This table has fewer than 250,000 distinct CDR3 sequences, 85% appearing once. The sample consisted of tumor tissue from primary liver carcinoma. These receptors were obtained from a man aged 35 to 55 with primary liver carcinoma and hepatitis B virus infection.

Concerning this clonotype itself: Relative to the germline gene, one junction end is altered; a read error may explain this. The CDR3 loop is CASSQDRAWNEQYF. The CDR3 DNA follows: TGTGCTAGCAGCCAAGACCGGGCATGGAACGAGCAGTACTTC. The rearrangement uses TRBV4-2 and TRBJ2-7; D is ambiguous. This CDR3 region has 14 residues. Germline assignment: CDR1 LGHNA and CDR2 YNFKEQ.

A word on this clonotype: The junction departs from germline at one end; a sequencing error may be responsible. This CDR3 reads CALNTGGAETLYF. CDR3 coding DNA: TGTGCCTTAAACACAGGGGGGGCAGAGACTCTGTACTTT. This rearrangement joins TRBV30 to TRBJ2-5; D is possibly TRBD1 (8 bases). The CDR3 extends over 13 amino acids. CDR1 is GTSNPN and CDR2 is SVGIG in the germline V gene (reference sequence).

As for this clonotype: The junction departs from the called germline gene at one end, perhaps through a read error. The V gene is TRBV12-3 or TRBV12-4, the J gene TRBJ2-1; tentatively, D is TRBD1 (6 bases). This CDR3 contains 13 residues. CDR3 in amino acids: CTSRPTGRNEQFF. CDR3 bases: TGTACCAGCAGGCCTACAGGGCGCAATGAGCAGTTCTTC.

Ten or more counts support this clonotype. The genes are TRBV10-3 and TRBJ2-1; possible D gene TRBD2, 10 bases. Germline V lookup: CDR1 ENHRY, CDR2 SYGVKD. This CDR3 has 20 amino acids. The V end lost 6 bases, the J end lost 4 bases, and 31 bases lay between the germline ends. The DNA for the CDR3 is TGTGCCATCAGGGCCTCCGGGACAGGGAGGCCTAGCGGGGGATACAATGAGCAGTTCTTC. Protein: CAIRASGTGRPSGGYNEQFF.

Concerning this clonotype itself: One junction end does not reproduce the germline sequence, and a read error may be involved. The chain has TRBV29-1 and TRBJ2-2; the D is unclear. Germline values: CDR1 SQVTM, CDR2 ANQGSEA. The CDR3 is made up of 14 amino acids. The CDR3 sequence: CSVDAGTNTEELFF. The CDR3 coding sequence is TGCAGCGTTGACGCAGGCACGAACACCGAGGAGCTGTTTTTT.

In the case of this clonotype: The conserved closing phenylalanine or tryptophan is absent in this CDR3, likely reflecting a read error. The chain combines TRBV29-1 with TRBJ1-1; D call uncertain. The CDR3 has 11 amino acids. The germline CDR1 and CDR2 sequences are SQVTM and ANQGSEA. Here the CDR3 reads CSVTENTEAFL. The CDR3 bases are TGCAGTGTTACCGAGAACACTGAAGCTTTCCTT.

Concerning this clonotype: An end of the junction differs from the germline gene, which may be a read error. This rearrangement joins TRBV6-5 to TRBJ2-1; 12 bases are shared with TRBD2. This CDR3 contains 17 residues. The V gene's germline CDR1 is MNHEY and CDR2 SVGAGI. As DNA, the CDR3 is TGCGCCAGCAGACCACCTGGACTAGCGGGGACCTACAATGAGCAGTTCTTC. This translates into CASRPPGLAGTYNEQFF.

This clonotype has a count of ten or more. V and J are TRBV6-1 and TRBJ2-3, with 11 bases identical to TRBD2. Per the germline V gene, CDR1 is MNHNS and CDR2 is SASEGT. The J segment lost 0 bases and the V segment lost 11 bases, leaving 10 bases of the junction unmatched. There are 16 residues in the CDR3. The CDR3 protein is CAGRGGLAGSTDTQYF. DNA for the CDR3: TGTGCCGGTCGCGGCGGACTAGCGGGCAGCACAGATACGCAGTATTTT.